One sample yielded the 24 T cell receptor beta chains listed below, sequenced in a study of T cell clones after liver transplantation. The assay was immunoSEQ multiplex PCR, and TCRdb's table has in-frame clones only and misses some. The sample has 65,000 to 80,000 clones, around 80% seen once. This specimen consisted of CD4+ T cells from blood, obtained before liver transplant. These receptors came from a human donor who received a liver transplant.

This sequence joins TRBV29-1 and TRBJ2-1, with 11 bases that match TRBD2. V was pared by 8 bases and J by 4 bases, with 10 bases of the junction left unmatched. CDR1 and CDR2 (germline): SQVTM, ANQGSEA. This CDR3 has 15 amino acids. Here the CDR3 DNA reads TGCAGCACTACTAGCGGGAGTAGCGAGTACAATGAGCAGTTCTTC. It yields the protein CSTTSGSSEYNEQFF.

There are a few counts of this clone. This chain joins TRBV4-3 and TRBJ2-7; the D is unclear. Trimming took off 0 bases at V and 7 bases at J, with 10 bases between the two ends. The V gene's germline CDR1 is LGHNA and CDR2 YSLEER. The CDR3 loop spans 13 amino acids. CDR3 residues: CASSQDVEAEQYF. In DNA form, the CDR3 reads TGCGCCAGCAGCCAAGATGTAGAGGCAGAGCAGTACTTC.

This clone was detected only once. The CDR3 here is CASSMFRTDNQPQHF. The CDR3 DNA follows: TGTGCCAGTAGTATGTTTCGGACAGACAATCAGCCCCAGCATTTT. The chain employs TRBV19 and TRBJ1-5; possible D gene TRBD1, 6 bases. Germline CDR1 is LNHDA and CDR2 is SQIVND (reference sequence). The CDR3 sequence is 15 residues long. V dropped 3 bases and J dropped 3 bases, with 12 bases sitting between them. Based on the CDR3 plus reference TRBV19 and TRBJ1-5, the full variable domain is DGGITQSPKYLFRKEGQNVTLSCEQNLNHDAMYWYRQDPGQGLRLIYYSQIVNDFQKGDIAEGYSVSREKKESFPLTVTSAQKNPTAFYLCASSMFRTDNQPQHFGDGTRLSIL.

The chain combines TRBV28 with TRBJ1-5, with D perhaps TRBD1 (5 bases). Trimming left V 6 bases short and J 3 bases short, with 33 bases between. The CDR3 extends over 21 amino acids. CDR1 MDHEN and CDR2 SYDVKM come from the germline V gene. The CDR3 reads CASSTFPLSGTADVVNQPQHF. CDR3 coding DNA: TGTGCCAGCAGCACGTTCCCCCTTTCCGGGACGGCCGACGTCGTCAATCAGCCCCAGCATTTT.

CDR3 coding DNA: TGTGCCAGCAGTCAGGGGGCGTCTAACTCCTACGAGCAGTACTTC. Translated: CASSQGASNSYEQYF. The rearrangement uses TRBV6-1 and TRBJ2-7; 8 positions match TRBD1. CDR3 length: 15 amino acids. Looked up from germline, CDR1 is MNHNS and CDR2 is SASEGT. With 5 bases clipped from V and 0 bases from J, the junction kept 6 bases outside the gene matches.

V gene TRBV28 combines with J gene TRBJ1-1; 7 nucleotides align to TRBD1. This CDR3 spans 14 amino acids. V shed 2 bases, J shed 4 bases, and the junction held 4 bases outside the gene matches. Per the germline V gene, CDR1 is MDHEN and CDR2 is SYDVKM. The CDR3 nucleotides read TGTGCCAGCAGTTTAAACAGGGGAGGCACTGAAGCTTTCTTT. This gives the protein CASSLNRGGTEAFF.

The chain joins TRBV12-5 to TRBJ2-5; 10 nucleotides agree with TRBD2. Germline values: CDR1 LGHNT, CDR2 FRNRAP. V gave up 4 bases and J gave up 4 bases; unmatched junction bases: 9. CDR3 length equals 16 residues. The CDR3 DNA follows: TGTGCTAGTGGTTCGTTCCGGGGACTAGCGAGAGAGACCCAGTACTTC. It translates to CASGSFRGLARETQYF.

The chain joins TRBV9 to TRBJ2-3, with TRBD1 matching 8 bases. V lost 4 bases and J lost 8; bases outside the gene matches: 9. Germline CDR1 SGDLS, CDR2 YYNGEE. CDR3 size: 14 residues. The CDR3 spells CASSPRPGGGTQYF. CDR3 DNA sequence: TGTGCCAGCAGCCCGCGTCCAGGGGGCGGTACGCAGTATTTT.

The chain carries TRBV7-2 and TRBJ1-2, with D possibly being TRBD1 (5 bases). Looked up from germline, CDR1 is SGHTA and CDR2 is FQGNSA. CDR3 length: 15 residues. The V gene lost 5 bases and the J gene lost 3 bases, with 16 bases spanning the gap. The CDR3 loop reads CASSPLRGRHYGYTF. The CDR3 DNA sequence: TGTGCCAGCAGCCCGTTGCGGGGCAGGCACTATGGCTACACCTTC.

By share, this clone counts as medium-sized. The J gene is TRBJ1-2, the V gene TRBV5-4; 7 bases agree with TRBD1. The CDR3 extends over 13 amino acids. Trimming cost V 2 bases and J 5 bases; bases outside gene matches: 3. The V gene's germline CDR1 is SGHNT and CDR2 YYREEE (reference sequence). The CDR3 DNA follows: TGTGCCAGCAGCTTTTACAGGGGTTATGGCTACACCTTC. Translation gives CASSFYRGYGYTF.

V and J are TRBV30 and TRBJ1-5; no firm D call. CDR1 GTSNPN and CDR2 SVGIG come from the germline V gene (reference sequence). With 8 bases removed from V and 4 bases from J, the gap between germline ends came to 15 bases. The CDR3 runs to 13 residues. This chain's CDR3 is CAGSVRENQPQHF. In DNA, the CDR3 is TGTGCCGGTTCCGTCCGTGAGAATCAGCCCCAGCATTTT.

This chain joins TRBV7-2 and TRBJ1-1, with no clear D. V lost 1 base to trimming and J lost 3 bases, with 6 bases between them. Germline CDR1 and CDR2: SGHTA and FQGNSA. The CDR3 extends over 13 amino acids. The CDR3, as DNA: TGTGCCAGCAGCTTAGGTCAGTACACTGAAGCTTTCTTT. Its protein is CASSLGQYTEAFF.

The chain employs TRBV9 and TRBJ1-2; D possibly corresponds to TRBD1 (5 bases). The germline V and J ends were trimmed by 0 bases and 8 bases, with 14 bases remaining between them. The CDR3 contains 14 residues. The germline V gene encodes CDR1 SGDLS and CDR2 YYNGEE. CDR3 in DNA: TGTGCCAGCAGCGTAGGGGGCAGTCCGGACGGCTACACCTTC. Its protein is CASSVGGSPDGYTF.

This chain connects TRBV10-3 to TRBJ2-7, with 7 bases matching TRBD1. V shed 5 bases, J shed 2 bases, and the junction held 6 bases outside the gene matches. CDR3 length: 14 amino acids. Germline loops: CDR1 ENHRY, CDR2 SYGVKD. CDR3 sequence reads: CAISPGQSTYEQYF. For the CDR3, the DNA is TGTGCCATCAGTCCGGGACAGTCTACCTACGAGCAGTACTTC.

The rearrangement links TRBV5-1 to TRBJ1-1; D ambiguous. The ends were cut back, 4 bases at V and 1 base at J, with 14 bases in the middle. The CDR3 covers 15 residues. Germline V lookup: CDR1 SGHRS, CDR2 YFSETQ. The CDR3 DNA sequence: TGCGCCAGCAGCCCGCGGACCAATGAGAACACTGAAGCTTTCTTT. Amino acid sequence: CASSPRTNENTEAFF. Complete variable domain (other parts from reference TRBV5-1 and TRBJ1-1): KAGVTQTPRYLIKTRGQQVTLSCSPISGHRSVSWYQQTPGQGLQFLFEYFSETQRNKGNFPGRFSGRQFSNSRSEMNVSTLELGDSALYLCASSPRTNENTEAFFGQGTRLTVV.

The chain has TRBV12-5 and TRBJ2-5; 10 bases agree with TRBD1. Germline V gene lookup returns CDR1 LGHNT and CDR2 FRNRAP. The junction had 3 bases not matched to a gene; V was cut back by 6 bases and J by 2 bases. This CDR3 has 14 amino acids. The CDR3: CASGPGQGQETQYF. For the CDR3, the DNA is TGTGCTAGTGGCCCGGGACAGGGGCAAGAGACCCAGTACTTC.

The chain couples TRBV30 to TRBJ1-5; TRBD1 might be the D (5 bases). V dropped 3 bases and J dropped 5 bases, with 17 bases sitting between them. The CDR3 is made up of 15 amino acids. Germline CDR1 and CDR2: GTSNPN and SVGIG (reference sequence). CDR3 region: CAWREPGTPHQPQHF. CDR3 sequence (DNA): TGTGCCTGGAGAGAGCCCGGGACCCCCCATCAGCCCCAGCATTTT.

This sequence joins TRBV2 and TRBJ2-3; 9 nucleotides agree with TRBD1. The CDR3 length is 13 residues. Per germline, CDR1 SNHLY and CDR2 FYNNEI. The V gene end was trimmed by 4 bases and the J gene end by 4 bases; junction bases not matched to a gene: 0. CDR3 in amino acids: CASSGQGADTQYF. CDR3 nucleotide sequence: TGTGCCAGCAGTGGACAGGGGGCAGATACGCAGTATTTT.

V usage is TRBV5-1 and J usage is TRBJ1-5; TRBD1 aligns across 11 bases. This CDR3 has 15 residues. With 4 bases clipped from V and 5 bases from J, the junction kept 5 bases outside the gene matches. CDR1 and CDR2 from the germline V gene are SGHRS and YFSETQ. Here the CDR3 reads CASSRTGGRDQPQHF. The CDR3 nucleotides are TGCGCCAGCAGCAGGACAGGGGGCCGGGATCAGCCCCAGCATTTT.

The CDR3 here is CASSSQGAVGNTIYF. CDR3 sequence (DNA): TGTGCCAGCAGCTCTCAGGGGGCGGTTGGAAACACCATATATTTT. The V gene is TRBV9, the J gene TRBJ1-3; 8 bases line up with TRBD1. The J segment lost 3 bases and the V segment lost 4 bases, leaving 6 bases of the junction unmatched. The CDR3 is 15 amino acids. Germline CDR1 reads SGDLS; CDR2 reads YYNGEE.

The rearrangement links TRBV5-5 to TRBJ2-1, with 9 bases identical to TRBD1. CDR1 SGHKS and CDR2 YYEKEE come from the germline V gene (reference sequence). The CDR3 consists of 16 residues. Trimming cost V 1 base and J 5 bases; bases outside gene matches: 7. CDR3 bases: TGTGCCAGCAGCTTGCTCGGGACAGGGCAGAACAATGAGCAGTTCTTC. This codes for CASSLLGTGQNNEQFF.

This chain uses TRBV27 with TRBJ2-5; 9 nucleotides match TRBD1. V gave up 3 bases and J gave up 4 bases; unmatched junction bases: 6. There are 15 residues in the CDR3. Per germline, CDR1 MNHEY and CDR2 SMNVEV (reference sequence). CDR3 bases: TGTGCCAGCAGTTTTTTGGGGACAGGGAGAGAGACCCAGTACTTC. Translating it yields CASSFLGTGRETQYF.

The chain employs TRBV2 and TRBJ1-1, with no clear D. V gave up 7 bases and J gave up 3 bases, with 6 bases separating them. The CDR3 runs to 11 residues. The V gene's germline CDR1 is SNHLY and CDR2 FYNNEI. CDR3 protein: CASNIYTEAFF. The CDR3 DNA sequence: TGTGCCAGCAACATCTACACTGAAGCTTTCTTT.

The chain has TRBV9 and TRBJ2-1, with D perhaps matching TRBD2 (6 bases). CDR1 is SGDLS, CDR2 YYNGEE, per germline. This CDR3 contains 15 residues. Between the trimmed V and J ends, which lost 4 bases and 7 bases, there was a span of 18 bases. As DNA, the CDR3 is TGTGCCAGCAGCCCCTATGGGGGGTGGGATAATGAGCAGTTCTTC. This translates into CASSPYGGWDNEQFF.